The 28 T cell receptor beta chains presented below share a single source sample, sequenced in a study of T cell responses to AZD1222 COVID-19 vaccine. TCRdb's copy holds only in-frame clones and misses some; the assay was immunoSEQ multiplex PCR. The data contain fewer than 110,000 clones, roughly 87% of them seen just once; the ten biggest clones take up approximately 15%. Sample: peripheral blood, taken on day 0 of AZD1222 vaccination. The source is an adult in good health.

The chain combines TRBV30 with TRBJ2-1; tentatively, D is TRBD1 (6 bases). The CDR3 is 13 residues long. V was pared by 4 bases and J by 5 bases, with 12 bases between. Germline V CDR1 and CDR2: GTSNPN, SVGIG (reference sequence). CDR3 nucleotide sequence: TGTGCCTGGACCTTCACAGGGAACAATGAGCAGTTCTTC. Its translation is CAWTFTGNNEQFF.

CDR3 DNA: TGTGCCAGCAGCAAATTGAGGGGCTTGGGCACCGGGGAGCTGTTTTTT. Translated: CASSKLRGLGTGELFF. V usage is TRBV21-1 and J usage is TRBJ2-2. TRBV21-1 counts as a pseudogene. The CDR3 runs 16 residues.

Only a few counts were recorded for this clone. The genes are TRBV30 and TRBJ1-2, with a tentative D call TRBD1 (6 bases). The CDR3 contains 15 residues. Trimming pared 3 bases from V and 6 bases from J, leaving 20 bases between. Germline CDR1 GTSNPN, CDR2 SVGIG (reference sequence). CDR3 DNA sequence: TGTGCCTGGAGGCCGGGTCCGGGGGGCAGCGATGGCTACACCTTC. Amino acid sequence: CAWRPGPGGSDGYTF.

Comment on this clone: The germline gene is not matched at one end of the junction; a read error may be the cause. This chain uses TRBV9 with TRBJ2-3; no clear D. This CDR3 contains 14 residues. Germline CDR1 is SGDLS and CDR2 is YYNGEE. CDR3 sequence: CAGSVKSSTDTQYF. The DNA of the CDR3 is TGTGCCGGCAGCGTCAAATCTAGCACAGATACGCAGTATTTT.

The count of this clone is one. The J gene is TRBJ1-1, the V gene TRBV10-2; the D is unclear. CDR3 size: 16 residues. Looked up from germline, CDR1 is WSHSY and CDR2 is SAAADI. V was clipped by 1 base and J by 8 bases, with 20 bases between them. In nucleotides, the CDR3 is TGCGCCAGCAGTGAGTTAGGACGAACGAAAGAAGGGGAAGCTTTCTTT. Residues: CASSELGRTKEGEAFF.

This clone was picked up one time. This chain connects TRBV28 to TRBJ1-2; the match to TRBD1 covers 7 bases. In germline, CDR1 is MDHEN, CDR2 SYDVKM. The CDR3 is made up of 14 amino acids. V shed 4 bases and J 4 bases; nucleotides not matched to a gene: 6. DNA for the CDR3: TGTGCCAGCAGTTACACAGGGGCGGGCTATGGCTACACCTTC. It yields the protein CASSYTGAGYGYTF.

Remarks on this clone: It differs at one base from a far larger clone, so likely a read error. This same CDR3 is encoded by further DNA sequences in the sample. The J gene is TRBJ2-2, the V gene TRBV7-3, with D possibly TRBD2 on 6 matching bases. This CDR3 region has 14 residues. Trimming pared 1 base from V and 5 bases from J, leaving 8 bases between. Germline CDR1 SGHTA, CDR2 FQGTGA. In DNA form, the CDR3 reads TGTGCCAGCAGCTTAATACGGGGGACCGGGGAGCTGTTTTTT. This codes for CASSLIRGTGELFF. The variable domain in full, with the rest retrieved from reference TRBV7-3 and TRBJ2-2, is GAGVSQTPSNKVTEKGKYVELRCDPISGHTALYWYRQSLGQGPEFLIYFQGTGAADDSGLPNDRFFAVRPEGSVSTLKIQRTERGDSAVYLCASSLIRGTGELFFGEGSRLTVL.

The rearrangement links TRBV30 to TRBJ1-1; D gene ambiguous. Germline V gene sequence: CDR1 GTSNPN, CDR2 SVGIG (reference sequence). Between the trimmed V and J ends, which lost 0 bases and 2 bases, there was a span of 7 bases. The CDR3 covers 13 residues. The DNA of the CDR3 is TGTGCCTGGAGTGTATTTACCAACACTGAAGCTTTCTTT. It codes for CAWSVFTNTEAFF.

In DNA form, the CDR3 reads TGCGCCAGCAGCCCACGAATACAGGGGCATGAGCAGTTCTTC. Amino acid sequence: CASSPRIQGHEQFF. This chain uses TRBV4-1 with TRBJ2-1; 7 positions agree with TRBD1. Trimming at V came to 4 bases and at J to 8 bases, leaving 8 bases not matched to a gene. The V gene's germline CDR1 is MGHRA and CDR2 YSYEKL. The CDR3 is 14 residues long.

The gene calls are TRBV19 and TRBJ2-1, with TRBD1 matching 7 bases. Germline CDR1 reads LNHDA; CDR2 reads SQIVND (reference sequence). CDR3 length: 13 residues. J was trimmed by 5 bases and V by 6 bases; bases with no gene match: 4. CDR3 loop: CASRGQLHNEQFF. The CDR3 bases are TGTGCCAGTAGGGGACAGCTCCACAATGAGCAGTTCTTC.

The chain carries TRBV12-5 and TRBJ2-1; D is perhaps TRBD2 (7 bases). The CDR3 totals 14 residues. V dropped 3 bases and J dropped 7 bases, with 13 bases sitting between them. Germline V gene lookup returns CDR1 LGHNT and CDR2 FRNRAP. The CDR3 protein is CASGFYGGTNEQFF. CDR3 DNA: TGTGCTAGTGGTTTTTACGGGGGGACAAATGAGCAGTTCTTC.

The chain links TRBV7-6 to TRBJ2-2; perhaps TRBD2 as D (5 bases). The CDR3 contains 15 residues. V lost 5 bases and J 0 bases, leaving 10 bases between the germline ends. The germline CDR1 and CDR2 sequences are SGHVS and FNYEAQ. CDR3 bases: TGTGCCAGCAGCCTTAGCGTTACGAACACCGGGGAGCTGTTTTTT. Protein product: CASSLSVTNTGELFF.

The genes are TRBV6-6 and TRBJ1-2; a possible D gene is TRBD1 (5 bases). Per the germline V gene, CDR1 is MNHNY and CDR2 is SVGAGI (reference sequence). V was shortened by 2 bases and J by 3 bases, with 13 bases between the two germline ends. The CDR3 is 15 amino acids. DNA for the CDR3: TGTGCCAGCAGTTACAAGGGGACTTTGGACTATGGCTACACCTTC. Translating gives CASSYKGTLDYGYTF.

The V and J genes are TRBV6-5 and TRBJ2-1; no clear D. Trimming cost V 5 bases and J 6 bases, with 11 bases left between them. CDR1 MNHEY and CDR2 SVGAGI come from the germline V gene. The CDR3 is made up of 13 amino acids. CDR3 residues: CASSTLYGNEQFF. CDR3 in DNA: TGTGCCAGCAGTACTTTGTACGGCAATGAGCAGTTCTTC.

The chain has TRBV6-5 and TRBJ1-1; D is uncertain. CDR1 and CDR2 (germline): MNHEY, SVGAGI. V was pared by 10 bases and J by 8 bases, with 11 bases between. CDR3 length: 10 residues. CDR3 protein: CATRLTEAFF. Here the CDR3 DNA reads TGTGCCACCAGACTAACCGAAGCTTTCTTT.

V gene TRBV5-1 combines with J gene TRBJ2-3, with a possible D match to TRBD2 (5 bases). Trimming left V 1 base short and J 4 bases short, with 22 bases between. Germline assignment: CDR1 SGHRS and CDR2 YFSETQ. The CDR3 length is 18 residues. DNA for the CDR3: TGCGCCAGCAGCTTGCTTGGTCGGGCGGCGGGTGTCGCAGATACGCAGTATTTT. Its translation: CASSLLGRAAGVADTQYF.

The V and J genes are TRBV11-1 and TRBJ1-1; D may be TRBD1 (6 bases). CDR1 SGHAT and CDR2 FQDESV come from the germline V gene (reference sequence). The CDR3 has 13 amino acids. V gave up 6 bases and J gave up 2 bases, with 10 bases separating them. CDR3 DNA sequence: TGTGCCAGCAGTACACAGGGTAACACTGAAGCTTTCTTT. Protein sequence: CASSTQGNTEAFF.

The V call is TRBV9, the J call TRBJ2-1, with 7 positions matching TRBD2. The CDR3 is 15 amino acids. Per germline, CDR1 SGDLS and CDR2 YYNGEE. J gave up 8 bases and V 0 bases, and 8 bases lay outside the gene matches. The CDR3, as DNA: TGTGCCAGCAGCGTAGCTAGCGGATTAATTTATGAGCAGTTCTTC. This encodes CASSVASGLIYEQFF.

The V and J genes are TRBV5-1 and TRBJ2-7; D is undetermined. Germline values: CDR1 SGHRS, CDR2 YFSETQ. V was clipped by 0 bases and J by 0 bases, with 10 bases between them. This CDR3 contains 15 residues. The CDR3 nucleotides read TGCGCCAGCAGCTTGGAATCTTCCCGCTCCTACGAGCAGTACTTC. This sequence encodes CASSLESSRSYEQYF.

DNA of the CDR3: TGTCCCCCCACACGACAGGGATCGGGGGAGCAGTACTTC. This sequence encodes CPPTRQGSGEQYF. The V call is TRBV27, the J call TRBJ2-7; 7 bases map to TRBD1. The CDR3 is made up of 13 amino acids. The V gene's germline CDR1 is MNHEY and CDR2 SMNVEV (reference sequence).

The chain employs TRBV18 and TRBJ1-6; D is uncertain. Trimming took 1 base from V and 7 from J, leaving 11 bases between them. The CDR3 consists of 15 residues. Germline CDR1 reads KGHSH; CDR2 reads LQKENI. The CDR3 DNA is TGTGCCAGCTCACCACGGCAGAGCGGAAATTCACCCCTCCACTTT. It yields the protein CASSPRQSGNSPLHF.

This clone was observed a single time. The chain recombines TRBV6-5 with TRBJ2-5, with D tentatively TRBD1 or TRBD2 (5 bases each). The germline V and J ends were trimmed by 0 bases and 5 bases, with 13 bases remaining between them. CDR1 is MNHEY and CDR2 is SVGAGI in the germline V gene. The CDR3 spans 15 residues. CDR3 loop: CASSYSTGQLETQYF. The CDR3 coding sequence is TGTGCCAGCAGTTACTCGACGGGGCAGCTGGAGACCCAGTACTTC.

This clone was seen only once. V and J are TRBV7-8 and TRBJ1-2, with 9 nucleotides matching TRBD1. This CDR3 has 14 residues. The J segment lost 2 bases and the V segment lost 5 bases, leaving 3 bases of the junction unmatched. From germline, CDR1 is SGHVS and CDR2 FQNEAQ. The CDR3 protein is CASSQGTGNYGYTF. CDR3 coding DNA: TGTGCCAGCAGCCAAGGGACAGGGAACTATGGCTACACCTTC.

V and J are TRBV11-3 and TRBJ2-1; TRBD2 matches 11 bases. With 5 bases clipped from V and 5 bases from J, the junction kept 8 bases outside the gene matches. The length of the CDR3 is 16 residues. The V gene's germline CDR1 is SGHNT and CDR2 YENEEA. CDR3 bases: TGTGCCAGCAGCAGACTAGCGGGATTTGGGAACAATGAGCAGTTCTTC. Translating gives CASSRLAGFGNNEQFF.

The CDR3 sequence is CASSQRGGGTEAFF. The CDR3 DNA reads as TGTGCCAGCAGCCAAAGGGGGGGCGGCACTGAAGCTTTCTTT. The chain uses TRBV6-5 and TRBJ1-1; weak D call: TRBD1 (6 bases). Trimming cost V 6 bases and J 4 bases, with 15 bases left between them. The CDR3 totals 14 residues. The germline CDR1 and CDR2 sequences are MNHEY and SVGAGI.

The J gene is TRBJ1-1, the V gene TRBV5-6, with no clear D. Trimming shortened V by 6 bases and J by 1 base, and 10 bases separated the two germline ends. This CDR3 contains 13 residues. The germline V gene encodes CDR1 SGHDT and CDR2 YYEEEE. CDR3 sequence: CASTPAGNTEAFF. In DNA, the CDR3 is TGTGCCAGCACCCCGGCGGGGAACACTGAAGCTTTCTTT.

The count of this clone is one. This chain joins TRBV6-5 and TRBJ2-7; no reliable D call. V lost 7 bases to trimming and J lost 2 bases, with 6 bases between them. Germline V gene data show CDR1 as MNHEY and CDR2 as SVGAGI. This CDR3 comprises 11 residues. The CDR3 here is CASTDPYEQYF. The CDR3 DNA reads as TGTGCCAGCACAGACCCCTACGAGCAGTACTTC.

The J gene is TRBJ2-7, the V gene TRBV15, with D possibly TRBD2 on 6 matching bases. The germline CDR1 and CDR2 sequences are LNHNV and YYDKDF (reference sequence). This CDR3 is 12 amino acids long. The germline V and J ends were trimmed by 1 base and 5 bases, with 6 bases remaining between them. CDR3 sequence: CATSRAGDEQYF. The DNA of the CDR3 is TGTGCCACCAGCAGAGCGGGGGACGAGCAGTACTTC. The full variable domain, completed using reference TRBV15 and TRBJ2-7, is DAMVIQNPRYQVTQFGKPVTLSCSQTLNHNVMYWYQQKSSQAPKLLFHYYDKDFNNEADTPDNFQSRRPNTSFCFLDIRSPGLGDTAMYLCATSRAGDEQYFGPGTRLTVT.